This T cell receptor beta chain was identified during a study of post-analysis software for immune sequencing data. Turning to the study itself: Both relapsing-remitting and secondary progressive multiple sclerosis featured among the disease courses, as did progressive-relapsing multiple sclerosis.

Study conclusions and caveats: About five TRBV segments (TRBV5-6, TRBV5-1 and TRBV20-1 among them) occurred more frequently in patients than in controls.

This clonotype was counted only a few times. Its antigen remains unidentified. Tagging with unique molecular identifiers was a feature of the TCR beta cDNA libraries. TCRdb re-derived calls from the PCR reads in MiXCR, one entry per CDR3 protein. The sample contains about 500,000 distinct CDR3 sequences, approximately 46% of which appear only once. Germline CDR1 is SEHNR and CDR2 is FQNEAQ (reference sequence). The CDR3 runs to 14 residues. With 3 bases removed from V and 0 bases from J, the gap between germline ends came to 9 bases. Sequencing was carried out using blood. The sequence was obtained from a girl between 10 and 17 years old with multiple sclerosis. This chain links TRBV7-9 with TRBJ2-7, with TRBD2 as a possible D gene (6 bases). In DNA, the CDR3 is TGTGCCAGCAGCTTTAGCGGCCGCTCCTACGAGCAGTACTTC. It translates to CASSFSGRSYEQYF.